A single sample gave rise to the 28 T cell receptor beta chains below, sequenced in a study of cytomegalovirus exposure and HLA in healthy donors. PCR involved 60 Vbeta and 13 Jbeta primers. The repertoire was sequenced with immunoSEQ multiplex PCR; TCRdb's copy has only in-frame clones and lacks some. The data contain about 170,000 clones, 65% to 85% of them singletons. The sequenced sample was PBMCs. The receptors stem from a boy between 2 and 10 years old in good health and CMV-seronegative.

The rearrangement links TRBV7-9 to TRBJ2-1, with 10 bases fitting TRBD2. CDR1 SEHNR and CDR2 FQNEAQ come from the germline V gene (reference sequence). The CDR3 covers 15 residues. Losses at the gene ends were 5 bases for V and 3 bases for J; bases not matched to a gene: 4. The CDR3 protein is CASSPTSGNYNEQFF. Written as DNA, the CDR3 is TGTGCCAGCAGCCCAACTAGCGGGAACTACAATGAGCAGTTCTTC.

This clone was observed a single time. V and J are TRBV11-2 and TRBJ2-1; 7 bases are shared with TRBD2. Germline CDR1 SGHAT, CDR2 FQNNGV. V lost 1 base to trimming and J lost 5 bases; unmatched junction nucleotides: 5. The CDR3 contains 15 residues. The CDR3 is CASSLVAGVNNEQFF. The CDR3 DNA sequence: TGTGCCAGCAGCTTAGTTGCGGGGGTGAACAATGAGCAGTTCTTC.

The chain links TRBV4-2 to TRBJ2-1; D is possibly TRBD2 (6 bases). This CDR3 is built from 17 residues. Trimming took 1 base from V and 4 from J, leaving 17 bases between them. The V gene's germline CDR1 is LGHNA and CDR2 YNFKEQ. The CDR3 nucleotides read TGTGCCAGCAGCCAAGCGTGGCGTAGCGGCCCATACAATGAGCAGTTCTTC. Protein: CASSQAWRSGPYNEQFF.

The V call is TRBV10-1, the J call TRBJ2-7; 8 positions agree with TRBD2. There are 19 residues in the CDR3. V lost 3 bases to trimming and J lost 5 bases; unmatched junction nucleotides: 21. Germline CDR1 is WNHNN and CDR2 is SYGVQD (reference sequence). CDR3 DNA: TGCGCCAGCAGTGAAAGGGAACGGGAGGGCCCCGGGGTGTGCAACGAGCAGTACTTC. This translates into CASSEREREGPGVCNEQYF.

The rearrangement joins TRBV7-2 to TRBJ1-5; D is possibly TRBD1 (6 bases). Germline V gene data show CDR1 as SGHTA and CDR2 as FQGNSA. The V and J ends lost 2 bases and 5 bases respectively, with 16 bases between them. The CDR3 covers 16 residues. The CDR3 is CASSLRGDNRYQPQHF. The CDR3 region has the DNA TGTGCCAGCAGCTTACGTGGGGACAACAGATATCAGCCCCAGCATTTT. Drawing the rest from reference TRBV7-2 and TRBJ1-5, the complete variable domain is GAGVSQSPSNKVTEKGKDVELRCDPISGHTALYWYRQSLGQGLEFLIYFQGNSAPDKSGLPSDRFSAERTGGSVSTLTIQRTQQEDSAVYLCASSLRGDNRYQPQHFGDGTRLSIL.

This chain joins TRBV6-8 and TRBJ2-1, with 11 bases fitting TRBD2. The V gene end was trimmed by 7 bases and the J gene end by 10 bases; junction bases not matched to a gene: 15. Germline CDR1 MNHGY, CDR2 SAAAGT. The CDR3 loop spans 16 amino acids. CDR3 region: CASNPLTSGRRNEQFF. DNA of the CDR3: TGTGCCAGCAACCCTTTAACTAGCGGGAGAAGAAACGAGCAGTTCTTC.

The chain has TRBV12-5 and TRBJ2-3; the match to TRBD1 covers 8 bases. This CDR3 is 16 amino acids long. After removal of 6 bases from V and 4 bases from J, the junction contained 12 bases not matched to a gene. The germline V gene has CDR1 LGHNT and CDR2 FRNRAP. The DNA of the CDR3 is TGTGCTAGTGGGCGCCTGACAGGGGTACCTTCAGATACGCAGTATTTT. As protein: CASGRLTGVPSDTQYF.

The genes are TRBV20-1 and TRBJ2-1; D remains ambiguous. Trimming removed 3 bases at V and 9 bases at J, with 9 bases between. Germline V CDR1 and CDR2: DFQATT, SNEGSKA (reference sequence). This CDR3 comprises 11 residues. In DNA, the CDR3 is TGCAGTGCTAGGTTTAATCCTGAGCAGTTCTTC. Amino acids: CSARFNPEQFF.

This chain joins TRBV13 and TRBJ2-7, with 8 bases identical to TRBD2. V shed 3 bases, J shed 2 bases, and the junction held 6 bases outside the gene matches. CDR1 and CDR2 from the germline V gene are PRHDT and FYEKMQ (reference sequence). This CDR3 has 15 residues. This CDR3 is CASSFGPGLAYEQYF. The CDR3 bases are TGTGCCAGCAGCTTCGGTCCGGGACTAGCCTACGAGCAGTACTTC.

The J gene is TRBJ2-7, the V gene TRBV2; D possibly corresponds to TRBD2 (5 bases). The CDR3 extends over 14 amino acids. Trimming left V 5 bases short and J 0 bases short, with 11 bases between. The germline gives CDR1 SNHLY, CDR2 FYNNEI. Here the CDR3 reads CASSPQEVSYEQYF. In nucleotides, the CDR3 is TGTGCCAGCAGTCCCCAGGAGGTCTCCTACGAGCAGTACTTC. Full variable domain (outside the CDR3, taken from reference TRBV2 and TRBJ2-7): EPEVTQTPSHQVTQMGQEVILRCVPISNHLYFYWYRQILGQKVEFLVSFYNNEISEKSEIFDDQFSVERPDGSNFTLKIRSTKLEDSAMYFCASSPQEVSYEQYFGPGTRLTVT.

The gene calls are TRBV11-3 and TRBJ2-3; possible D gene TRBD1, 6 bases. V was trimmed by 5 bases and J by 3 bases, leaving 18 bases between them. The CDR3 is 16 residues long. Germline-derived CDR1 and CDR2 are SGHNT and YENEEA. In nucleotides, the CDR3 is TGTGCCAGCAGCCCAAATGACAGGTTGTGGACAGATACGCAGTATTTT. The encoded protein is CASSPNDRLWTDTQYF.

This rearrangement joins TRBV4-1 to TRBJ1-3; TRBD1 might be the D (5 bases). Germline V gene lookup returns CDR1 MGHRA and CDR2 YSYEKL. V dropped 0 bases and J dropped 4 bases, with 13 bases sitting between them. CDR3 length equals 16 residues. DNA for the CDR3: TGCGCCAGCAGCCAAGAAGGTCCAGGGTGGGGAAACACCATATATTTT. Translation: CASSQEGPGWGNTIYF.

The V call is TRBV5-1, the J call TRBJ2-1; D remains unclear. Looked up from germline, CDR1 is SGHRS and CDR2 is YFSETQ. The CDR3 covers 13 residues. Trimming pared 0 bases from V and 6 bases from J, leaving 7 bases between. CDR3 DNA: TGCGCCAGCAGCTTGGGGGCAGGCAATGAGCAGTTCTTC. It encodes CASSLGAGNEQFF.

This chain links TRBV19 with TRBJ1-2; D not certain. Germline V gene data show CDR1 as LNHDA and CDR2 as SQIVND (reference sequence). Trimming took off 7 bases at V and 2 bases at J, with 11 bases between the two ends. The CDR3 consists of 13 residues. CDR3 DNA sequence: TGTGCCAGTACTGAAGACACGAACTATGGCTACACCTTC. Translated: CASTEDTNYGYTF.

The chain couples TRBV4-1 to TRBJ2-7, with 8 bases that match TRBD1. Per the germline V gene, CDR1 is MGHRA and CDR2 is YSYEKL. V shed 0 bases and J 0 bases; nucleotides not matched to a gene: 1. The CDR3 contains 15 residues. The CDR3 DNA follows: TGCGCCAGCAGCCAAGAGGGGACAGGCTCCTACGAGCAGTACTTC. As protein: CASSQEGTGSYEQYF.

V usage is TRBV9 and J usage is TRBJ1-1; D is ambiguous. V gave up 3 bases and J gave up 4 bases, with 19 bases separating them. This CDR3 is 16 amino acids long. Per the germline V gene, CDR1 is SGDLS and CDR2 is YYNGEE. CDR3 residues: CASSELTGLGSTEAFF. Written as DNA, the CDR3 is TGTGCCAGCAGCGAACTAACCGGGTTAGGTAGCACTGAAGCTTTCTTT.

This clone was observed a single time. The chain recombines TRBV5-1 with TRBJ1-1; no reliable D call. Germline assignment: CDR1 SGHRS and CDR2 YFSETQ. The CDR3 sequence is 15 residues long. The V end lost 5 bases, the J end lost 0 bases, and 14 bases lay between the germline ends. CDR3 in DNA: TGCGCCAGCAGTCTCGGGAAGGCCATGAACACTGAAGCTTTCTTT. Amino acids: CASSLGKAMNTEAFF.

The genes are TRBV7-6 and TRBJ2-7; 14 bases are a match to TRBD2. There are 16 residues in the CDR3. Germline CDR1 and CDR2: SGHVS and FNYEAQ. V trimming: 0 bases; J trimming: 4 bases; junction bases outside the gene matches: 2. The CDR3 bases are TGTGCCAGCAGCTTAGCGGGGACTAGCGGGAGTTACGAGCAGTACTTC. It yields the protein CASSLAGTSGSYEQYF. Full variable domain (rest looked up from reference TRBV7-6 and TRBJ2-7): GAGVSQSPRYKVTKRGQDVALRCDPISGHVSLYWYRQALGQGPEFLTYFNYEAQQDKSGLPNDRFSAERPEGSISTLTIQRTEQRDSAMYRCASSLAGTSGSYEQYFGPGTRLTVT.

The V call is TRBV7-6, the J call TRBJ2-1, with 13 positions matching TRBD2. This CDR3 is built from 15 residues. Looked up from germline, CDR1 is SGHVS and CDR2 is FNYEAQ. V dropped 3 bases and J dropped 6; count of bases not matched to a gene: 2. In nucleotides, the CDR3 is TGTGCCAGCAGCTTGGGACTAGCGGGAACCAATGAGCAGTTCTTC. The encoded protein is CASSLGLAGTNEQFF.

The chain couples TRBV2 to TRBJ2-7; 7 nucleotides align to TRBD1. The CDR3 extends over 17 amino acids. From germline, CDR1 is SNHLY and CDR2 FYNNEI. V shed 6 bases, J shed 2 bases, and the junction held 16 bases outside the gene matches. CDR3 in amino acids: CASRGPSWTGEAYEQYV. In DNA, the CDR3 is TGTGCCAGCAGGGGCCCCTCATGGACAGGTGAGGCCTACGAGCAGTACGTC.

V gene TRBV6-1 combines with J gene TRBJ2-7, with 7 bases matching TRBD1. Germline trimming cut 7 bases from V and 2 bases from J; bases unmatched to any gene: 11. CDR3 length equals 15 residues. CDR1 is MNHNS and CDR2 is SASEGT in the germline V gene. CDR3 amino acids: CASKRTGTEPYEQYV. Here the CDR3 DNA reads TGTGCCAGCAAACGAACCGGGACAGAACCCTACGAGCAGTACGTC.

CDR3: CATSRDEGGAEAFF. The CDR3 region has the DNA TGTGCCACCAGCAGAGATGAGGGAGGGGCTGAAGCTTTCTTT. This chain uses TRBV15 with TRBJ1-1; tentative D call: TRBD1 (5 bases). Trimming stripped 0 bases from V and 6 bases from J, with 11 bases between. Germline lookup yields CDR1 LNHNV and CDR2 YYDKDF (reference sequence). The CDR3 runs to 14 residues. The full variable domain, completed using reference TRBV15 and TRBJ1-1, is DAMVIQNPRYQVTQFGKPVTLSCSQTLNHNVMYWYQQKSSQAPKLLFHYYDKDFNNEADTPDNFQSRRPNTSFCFLDIRSPGLGDTAMYLCATSRDEGGAEAFFGQGTRLTVV.

As DNA, the CDR3 is TGTGCCAGCATCCAAGAGGACAGGGAGAGCTCCTACGAGCAGTACTTC. Its translation is CASIQEDRESSYEQYF. The chain couples TRBV5-8 to TRBJ2-7; 8 nucleotides line up with TRBD1. V dropped 6 bases and J dropped 0; count of bases not matched to a gene: 11. The germline V gene encodes CDR1 SGHTS and CDR2 YDEGEE. This CDR3 has 16 residues.

The rearrangement joins TRBV27 to TRBJ2-5; 11 bases map to TRBD2. After removal of 7 bases from V and 9 bases from J, the junction contained 7 bases not matched to a gene. The germline CDR1 and CDR2 sequences are MNHEY and SMNVEV (reference sequence). This CDR3 has 13 residues. Here the CDR3 DNA reads TGTGCCAGCACCACTCCGGGACTAGCGGCCCAGTACTTC. Its protein is CASTTPGLAAQYF.

This chain joins TRBV7-8 and TRBJ1-1, with D possibly being TRBD1 (6 bases). The length of the CDR3 is 15 residues. V was trimmed by 0 bases and J by 1 base, leaving 9 bases between them. Germline lookup yields CDR1 SGHVS and CDR2 FQNEAQ. The CDR3 DNA reads as TGTGCCAGCAGCTTAGCGACAGGTGAGAACACTGAAGCTTTCTTT. As protein: CASSLATGENTEAFF.

The chain couples TRBV5-1 to TRBJ2-1; possible D gene TRBD2, 5 bases. Between the trimmed V and J ends, which lost 1 base and 3 bases, there was a span of 8 bases. The CDR3 spans 14 residues. Germline CDR1 SGHRS, CDR2 YFSETQ. CDR3: CASSLSGNYNEQFF. The CDR3 DNA reads TGCGCCAGCAGCTTGTCGGGAAACTACAATGAGCAGTTCTTC.

The V call is TRBV5-8, the J call TRBJ2-3; 7 bases line up with TRBD1. J gave up 4 bases and V 4 bases, and 12 bases lay outside the gene matches. The CDR3 is 16 amino acids. Per the germline V gene, CDR1 is SGHTS and CDR2 is YDEGEE. CDR3 protein: CASSLRRGPGSDTQYF. The CDR3 bases are TGTGCCAGCAGCCTACGTAGGGGGCCGGGATCAGATACGCAGTATTTT.

The chain recombines TRBV7-6 with TRBJ1-3; a possible D gene is TRBD1 (5 bases). The germline V gene encodes CDR1 SGHVS and CDR2 FNYEAQ. The CDR3 sequence is 21 residues long. V lost 5 bases and J 0 bases, leaving 29 bases between the germline ends. The CDR3 is CASSHQPDYTFLGGSGNTIYF. The DNA for the CDR3 is TGTGCCAGCAGCCATCAACCCGACTATACGTTCCTCGGGGGCTCTGGAAACACCATATATTTT.